These 27 T cell receptor beta chains came from one sample sequenced in a study of OX40 agonist ivuxolimab in advanced cancers. Using immunoSEQ multiplex PCR, the repertoire was profiled, and TCRdb retains in-frame clones only, with some absent. The profile shows over 85,000 clones, around 90% of them singletons. The source material was CD4+ or CD8+ T cells sorted from blood, sampled in a trial of the OX40 agonist ivuxolimab. The receptors shown here come from an adult with an advanced solid tumor such as melanoma, head and neck, liver or kidney cancer.

The J gene is TRBJ2-1, the V gene TRBV5-1, with a possible D match to TRBD2 (6 bases). Germline lookup yields CDR1 SGHRS and CDR2 YFSETQ. The CDR3 consists of 15 residues. V shed 0 bases and J shed 4 bases, with 11 bases lying between them. Here the CDR3 reads CASSLVLGGYNEQFF. The CDR3 DNA reads TGCGCCAGCAGCTTGGTGCTGGGGGGATACAATGAGCAGTTCTTC.

The rearrangement joins TRBV9 to TRBJ2-5; D possibly uses TRBD1 or TRBD2 (6 bases each). The CDR3 contains 17 residues. Germline CDR1 reads SGDLS; CDR2 reads YYNGEE. Trimming shortened V by 0 bases and J by 2 bases, and 17 bases separated the two germline ends. CDR3 residues: CASSVAIRGGIQETQYF. The DNA for the CDR3 is TGTGCCAGCAGCGTAGCTATCCGAGGGGGGATACAAGAGACCCAGTACTTC.

This sequence joins TRBV28 and TRBJ1-1; weak D call: TRBD1 (5 bases). The CDR3 is 15 amino acids. Per the germline V gene, CDR1 is MDHEN and CDR2 is SYDVKM. Between the trimmed V and J ends, which lost 7 bases and 3 bases, there was a span of 18 bases. This CDR3 is CASTSRGGRDTEAFF. The CDR3 DNA follows: TGTGCCAGCACTTCGCGGGGGGGGAGGGACACTGAAGCTTTCTTT.

The CDR3 region has the DNA TGTGCCAGCAGCTTAGTTATGGGGCGGCTGAACACTGAAGCTTTCTTT. Its translation: CASSLVMGRLNTEAFF. The V gene is TRBV7-8, the J gene TRBJ1-1; possible D gene TRBD1, 5 bases. Trimming left V 1 base short and J 0 bases short, with 12 bases between. The CDR3 has 16 residues. Germline V lookup: CDR1 SGHVS, CDR2 FQNEAQ.

The gene calls are TRBV4-3 and TRBJ2-5; 7 nucleotides match TRBD2. J lost 2 bases, V lost 4 bases, and 10 bases had no gene match. CDR3 length: 16 residues. Germline loops: CDR1 LGHNA, CDR2 YSLEER. The CDR3 bases are TGCGCCAGCAGCCCAGGTGCGGGAGCCGGACAAGAGACCCAGTACTTC. This gives the protein CASSPGAGAGQETQYF.

Concerning this clone: One junction end disagrees with the germline gene, perhaps due to a read error. The chain combines TRBV6-1 with TRBJ2-2, with D tentatively TRBD1 or TRBD2 (6 bases each). Germline V gene lookup returns CDR1 MNHNS and CDR2 SASEGT. CDR3 size: 16 residues. CDR3 region: CASGEVAGGGTGELFF. CDR3 DNA: TGTGCCAGCGGTGAAGTGGCCGGAGGGGGCACCGGGGAGCTGTTTTTT.

Here the CDR3 reads CASSNRDGNYGYTF. CDR3 nucleotide sequence: TGTGCCAGCAGTAACCGGGACGGCAACTATGGCTACACCTTC. The rearrangement joins TRBV11-2 to TRBJ1-2, with a possible D match to TRBD1 (5 bases). CDR1 is SGHAT and CDR2 is FQNNGV in the germline V gene. V shed 6 bases and J shed 2 bases, with 13 bases lying between them. CDR3 length: 14 amino acids.

The chain recombines TRBV10-1 with TRBJ2-7; 9 bases are a match to TRBD2. This CDR3 is 17 amino acids long. J lost 0 bases, V lost 5 bases, and 11 bases had no gene match. CDR1 and CDR2 from the germline V gene are WNHNN and SYGVQD (reference sequence). Here the CDR3 reads CASSLGDVAGASYEQYF. CDR3 nucleotide sequence: TGCGCCAGCAGTCTAGGGGATGTAGCGGGGGCCTCCTACGAGCAGTACTTC.

V and J are TRBV7-2 and TRBJ2-7; 12 bases fit TRBD2. The CDR3 extends over 16 amino acids. Germline CDR1 reads SGHTA; CDR2 reads FQGNSA. J gave up 7 bases and V 7 bases, and 14 bases lay outside the gene matches. The DNA for the CDR3 is TGTGCCAGCAACACGGGCGGGACTAGCGGGCCGAGGGAGCAGTACTTC. Protein sequence: CASNTGGTSGPREQYF.

The chain uses TRBV5-1 and TRBJ2-7, with a tentative D call TRBD2 (6 bases). CDR1 is SGHRS, CDR2 YFSETQ, per germline. The CDR3 loop spans 15 amino acids. V was cut by 4 bases and J by 2 bases, with 16 bases left in between. The CDR3 is CASSQGPGDTYEQYF. DNA of the CDR3: TGCGCCAGCAGCCAAGGACCGGGAGACACCTACGAGCAGTACTTC.

V gene TRBV28 combines with J gene TRBJ2-7; possible D gene TRBD1, 5 bases. CDR1 MDHEN and CDR2 SYDVKM come from the germline V gene. V lost 5 bases and J 2 bases, leaving 7 bases between the germline ends. This CDR3 region has 12 residues. For the CDR3, the DNA is TGTGCCAGCAGTGAGACAGCCTACGAGCAGTACTTC. Translating gives CASSETAYEQYF.

V gene TRBV29-1 combines with J gene TRBJ2-1, with TRBD2 matching over 15 bases. V gave up 7 bases and J gave up 4 bases; unmatched junction bases: 8. This CDR3 has 16 residues. Germline loops: CDR1 SQVTM, CDR2 ANQGSEA. The DNA of the CDR3 is TGCAGCGGATCCGGGACTAGCGGGAGGACGTACAATGAGCAGTTCTTC. Its translation is CSGSGTSGRTYNEQFF.

The CDR3 sequence: CATSRGDRDGATQYF. In DNA, the CDR3 is TGTGCCACCAGCAGAGGTGACAGAGACGGGGCTACGCAGTATTTT. The chain carries TRBV15 and TRBJ2-3; D is perhaps TRBD1 or TRBD2 (5 bases each). The CDR3 runs to 15 residues. Trimming left V 1 base short and J 8 bases short, with 16 bases between. CDR1 and CDR2 from the germline V gene are LNHNV and YYDKDF (reference sequence).

This clone was recorded once. The chain recombines TRBV4-3 with TRBJ1-2; 10 nucleotides line up with TRBD1. This CDR3 contains 16 residues. CDR1 and CDR2 from the germline V gene are LGHNA and YSLEER. Trimming cost V 0 bases and J 5 bases; bases outside gene matches: 6. The CDR3 DNA sequence: TGCGCCAGCAGCCAAGATGGGACAGGGGCTCGGTATGGCTACACCTTC. It codes for CASSQDGTGARYGYTF.

The chain links TRBV18 to TRBJ2-3; TRBD2 is a possible D gene (6 bases). The CDR3 is made up of 13 amino acids. Trimming removed 3 bases at V and 6 bases at J, with 10 bases between. Germline V gene data show CDR1 as KGHSH and CDR2 as LQKENI. The CDR3 nucleotides read TGTGCCAGCTCACCCACTAGCCCCGATACGCAGTATTTT. Translating gives CASSPTSPDTQYF.

This clone was found a few times. The gene calls are TRBV30 and TRBJ1-1; D may be TRBD1 (5 bases). The CDR3 consists of 14 residues. Germline values: CDR1 GTSNPN, CDR2 SVGIG (reference sequence). The V end was cut by 2 bases, the J end by 7 bases, with 17 bases between. The CDR3 loop reads CAWSLPGKTNEAFF. The CDR3 DNA reads as TGTGCCTGGAGTCTCCCAGGGAAAACCAATGAAGCTTTCTTT.

The chain links TRBV5-1 to TRBJ1-4; D unclear. Looked up from germline, CDR1 is SGHRS and CDR2 is YFSETQ. The CDR3 loop spans 14 amino acids. V gave up 1 base and J gave up 0 bases, with 4 bases separating them. Here the CDR3 reads CASSLLSTNEKLFF. In DNA form, the CDR3 reads TGCGCCAGCAGCTTGTTATCAACTAATGAAAAACTGTTTTTT.

CDR3 residues: CASSFLGTAYNEQFF. DNA for the CDR3: TGTGCCAGCAGTTTTTTAGGGACAGCGTACAATGAGCAGTTCTTC. J is TRBJ2-1 and V is TRBV27; the match to TRBD1 covers 7 bases. Germline V CDR1 and CDR2: MNHEY, SMNVEV (reference sequence). The CDR3 has 15 residues. The ends lost 3 bases at V and 4 bases at J; junction bases unmatched: 6.

The chain links TRBV7-2 to TRBJ2-5; perhaps TRBD2 as D (5 bases). The CDR3 is 14 amino acids. The germline V gene encodes CDR1 SGHTA and CDR2 FQGNSA. V shed 3 bases and J shed 2 bases, with 10 bases lying between them. Here the CDR3 DNA reads TGTGCCAGCAGCTTGGGAGTCCGACAAGAGACCCAGTACTTC. It codes for CASSLGVRQETQYF.

The rearrangement joins TRBV7-2 to TRBJ1-5, with TRBD1 identical over 7 bases. The CDR3 is made up of 16 amino acids. CDR1 is SGHTA, CDR2 FQGNSA, per germline. The V gene end was trimmed by 3 bases and the J gene end by 4 bases; junction bases not matched to a gene: 9. In DNA form, the CDR3 reads TGTGCCAGCAGCTTTGGAACCCAGGGGGGGAATCAGCCCCAGCATTTT. It encodes CASSFGTQGGNQPQHF.

The CDR3 DNA reads TGTGCCAGCAGCAAAGAGGGTGAGGGGAACATTCAGTACTTC. It encodes CASSKEGEGNIQYF. The chain is built from TRBV21-1 and TRBJ2-4. TRBV21-1 is termed a pseudogene. The CDR3 sequence is 14 residues long.

This rearrangement joins TRBV6-6 to TRBJ2-2; 8 bases are a match to TRBD1. The CDR3 contains 15 residues. V was pared by 6 bases and J by 4 bases, with 7 bases of the junction left unmatched. Germline values: CDR1 MNHNY, CDR2 SVGAGI (reference sequence). The CDR3 region is CASSRQGLGTGELFF. CDR3 coding DNA: TGTGCCAGCAGCCGACAGGGGTTGGGCACCGGGGAGCTGTTTTTT.

The V and J genes are TRBV7-2 and TRBJ1-1; D remains ambiguous. Trimming cost V 2 bases and J 6 bases, with 16 bases left between them. CDR1 SGHTA and CDR2 FQGNSA come from the germline V gene. The CDR3 is 15 residues long. The CDR3, as DNA: TGTGCCAGCAGCTTACGCCCGGGAAGTAGCGCTGAAGCTTTCTTT. Protein product: CASSLRPGSSAEAFF.

The J gene is TRBJ2-1, the V gene TRBV7-2, with 8 bases lining up with TRBD2. The CDR3 consists of 16 residues. Germline CDR1 and CDR2: SGHTA and FQGNSA. Losses at the gene ends were 5 bases for V and 0 bases for J; bases not matched to a gene: 6. The CDR3 spells CASSKIAGSSYNEQFF. DNA of the CDR3: TGTGCCAGCAGCAAAATAGCGGGGAGCTCCTACAATGAGCAGTTCTTC.

The genes are TRBV5-4 and TRBJ2-1, with 7 bases fitting TRBD2. The germline CDR1 and CDR2 sequences are SGHNT and YYREEE (reference sequence). The J segment lost 5 bases and the V segment lost 3 bases, leaving 8 bases of the junction unmatched. The CDR3 contains 15 residues. CDR3 protein: CASSSRAGPNNEQFF. In nucleotides, the CDR3 is TGTGCCAGCAGCTCTAGAGCGGGACCTAACAATGAGCAGTTCTTC.

The rearrangement uses TRBV5-5 and TRBJ2-5, with D possibly matching TRBD2 (5 bases). The CDR3 is made up of 16 amino acids. In germline, CDR1 is SGHKS, CDR2 YYEKEE (reference sequence). V gave up 4 bases and J gave up 0 bases, with 16 bases separating them. The CDR3 sequence: CASSPGRTWYQETQYF. DNA for the CDR3: TGTGCCAGCAGCCCTGGCAGGACTTGGTACCAAGAGACCCAGTACTTC.

The chain has TRBV6-1 and TRBJ2-7; the match to TRBD2 covers 12 bases. CDR1 is MNHNS, CDR2 SASEGT, per germline. The CDR3 has 15 residues. After removal of 6 bases from V and 5 bases from J, the junction contained 8 bases not matched to a gene. Here the CDR3 reads CASRSSGRVRNEQYF. Written as DNA, the CDR3 is TGTGCCAGCAGGTCTAGCGGGAGGGTTCGGAACGAGCAGTACTTC.